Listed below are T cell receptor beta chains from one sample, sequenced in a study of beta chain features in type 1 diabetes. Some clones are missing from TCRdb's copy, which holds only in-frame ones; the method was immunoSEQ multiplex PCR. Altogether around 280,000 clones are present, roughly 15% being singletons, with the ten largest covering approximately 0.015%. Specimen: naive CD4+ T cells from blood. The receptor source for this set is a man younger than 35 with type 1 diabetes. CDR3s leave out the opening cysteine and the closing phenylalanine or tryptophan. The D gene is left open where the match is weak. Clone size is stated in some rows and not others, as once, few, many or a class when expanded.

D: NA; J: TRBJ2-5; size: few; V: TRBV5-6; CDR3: ASSYRPGPEVETQY
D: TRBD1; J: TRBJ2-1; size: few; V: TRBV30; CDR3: AWRGQGASGEQF
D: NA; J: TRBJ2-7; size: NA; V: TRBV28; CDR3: ASSFQGSWEQY
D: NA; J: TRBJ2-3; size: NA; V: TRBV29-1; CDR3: SFISDTQY
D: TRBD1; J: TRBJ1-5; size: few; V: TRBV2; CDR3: ASSGRTGDQPQH
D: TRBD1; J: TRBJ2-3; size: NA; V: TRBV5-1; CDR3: ASTKGTGSTDTQY
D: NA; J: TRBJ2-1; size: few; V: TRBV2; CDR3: ASSGLSNEQF
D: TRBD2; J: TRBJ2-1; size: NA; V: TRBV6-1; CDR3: ASGLAGGNEQF
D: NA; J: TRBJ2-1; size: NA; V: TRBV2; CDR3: ASTSPRGYNEQF
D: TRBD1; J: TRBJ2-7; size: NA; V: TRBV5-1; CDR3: ASSLQGGDLYEQY
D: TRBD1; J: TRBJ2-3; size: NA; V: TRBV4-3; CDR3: ASSQGYRGTADTQY
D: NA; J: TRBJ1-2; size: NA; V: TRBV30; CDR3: AWSVLGGYYGYT
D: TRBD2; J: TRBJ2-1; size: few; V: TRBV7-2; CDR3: ASSSLAGDNNEQF
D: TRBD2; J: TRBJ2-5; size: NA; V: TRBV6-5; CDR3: ASSSGGGSETQY
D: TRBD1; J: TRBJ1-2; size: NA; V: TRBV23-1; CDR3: ASSQIGQGVLKGYT
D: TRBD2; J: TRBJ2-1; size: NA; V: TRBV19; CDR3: ASSRLAGKRENEQF
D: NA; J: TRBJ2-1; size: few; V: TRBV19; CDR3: ASSTGQWNRVEQF
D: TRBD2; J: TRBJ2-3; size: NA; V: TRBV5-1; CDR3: ASSLGLAGVDTQY
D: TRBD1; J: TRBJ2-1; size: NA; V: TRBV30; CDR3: AWSTGVHEQF
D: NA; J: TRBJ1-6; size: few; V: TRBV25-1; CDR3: ASSELSGNRNSPLH
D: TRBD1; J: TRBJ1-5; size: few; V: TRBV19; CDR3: ASRKDRVSNQPQH
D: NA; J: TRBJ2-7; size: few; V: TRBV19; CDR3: ASSSQVLSYEQY